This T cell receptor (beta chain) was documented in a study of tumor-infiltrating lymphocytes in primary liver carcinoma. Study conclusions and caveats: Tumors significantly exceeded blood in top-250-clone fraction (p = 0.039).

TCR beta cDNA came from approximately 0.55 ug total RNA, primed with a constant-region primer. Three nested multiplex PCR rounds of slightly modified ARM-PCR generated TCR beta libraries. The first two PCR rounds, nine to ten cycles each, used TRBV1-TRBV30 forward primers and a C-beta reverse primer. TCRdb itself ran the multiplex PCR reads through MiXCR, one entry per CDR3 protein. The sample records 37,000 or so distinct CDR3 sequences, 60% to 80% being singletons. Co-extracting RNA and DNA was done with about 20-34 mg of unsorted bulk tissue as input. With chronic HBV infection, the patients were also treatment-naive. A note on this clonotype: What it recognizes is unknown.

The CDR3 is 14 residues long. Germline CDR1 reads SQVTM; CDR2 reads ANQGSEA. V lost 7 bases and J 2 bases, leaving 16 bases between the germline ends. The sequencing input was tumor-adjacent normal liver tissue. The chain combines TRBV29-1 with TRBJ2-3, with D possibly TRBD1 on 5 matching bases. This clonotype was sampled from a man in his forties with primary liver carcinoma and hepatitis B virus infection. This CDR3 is CSEVGRTNTDTQYF. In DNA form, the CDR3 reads TGCAGCGAGGTGGGCAGGACAAACACAGATACGCAGTATTTT.